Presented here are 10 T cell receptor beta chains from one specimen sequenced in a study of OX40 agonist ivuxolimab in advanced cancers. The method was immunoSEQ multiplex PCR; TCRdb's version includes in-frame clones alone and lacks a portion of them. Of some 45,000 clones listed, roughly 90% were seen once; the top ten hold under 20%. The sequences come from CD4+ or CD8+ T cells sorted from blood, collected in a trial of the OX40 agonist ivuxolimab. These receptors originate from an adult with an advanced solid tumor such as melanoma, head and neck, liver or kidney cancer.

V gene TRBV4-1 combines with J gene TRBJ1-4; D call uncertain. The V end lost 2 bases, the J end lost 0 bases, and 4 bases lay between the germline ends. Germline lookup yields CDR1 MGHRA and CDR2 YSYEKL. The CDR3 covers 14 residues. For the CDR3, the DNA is TGCGCCAGCAGCCAATTTCCAACTAATGAAAAACTGTTTTTT. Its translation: CASSQFPTNEKLFF.

CDR3 DNA: TGTGCCAGCAGTTTTTCCGGGAGTACCGGGGAGCTGTTTTTT. Translated: CASSFSGSTGELFF. The chain joins TRBV27 to TRBJ2-2; possibly TRBD2 for D (6 bases). In germline, CDR1 is MNHEY, CDR2 SMNVEV (reference sequence). V was pared by 3 bases and J by 5 bases, with 10 bases between. There are 14 residues in the CDR3.

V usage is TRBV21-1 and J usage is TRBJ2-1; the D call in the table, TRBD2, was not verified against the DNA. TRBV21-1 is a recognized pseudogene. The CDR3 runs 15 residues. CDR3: CASSKGLAGEPEQFF. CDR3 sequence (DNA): TGTGCCAGCAGCAAGGGACTAGCGGGAGAACCTGAGCAGTTCTTC.

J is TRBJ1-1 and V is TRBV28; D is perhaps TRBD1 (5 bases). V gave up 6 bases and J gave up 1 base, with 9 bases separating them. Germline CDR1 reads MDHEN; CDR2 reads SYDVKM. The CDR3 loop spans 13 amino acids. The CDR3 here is CASSWGENTEAFF. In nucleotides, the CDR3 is TGTGCCAGCAGCTGGGGGGAGAACACTGAAGCTTTCTTT.

CDR3 sequence (DNA): TGTGCCAGGAGAGAGAGCGGGGCCTCCCTGATGGATGAGCAGTTCTTC. As protein: CARRESGASLMDEQFF. The J gene is TRBJ2-1, the V gene TRBV2; 7 positions agree with TRBD2. This CDR3 has 16 amino acids. J was trimmed by 8 bases and V by 9 bases; bases with no gene match: 19. Per the germline V gene, CDR1 is SNHLY and CDR2 is FYNNEI.

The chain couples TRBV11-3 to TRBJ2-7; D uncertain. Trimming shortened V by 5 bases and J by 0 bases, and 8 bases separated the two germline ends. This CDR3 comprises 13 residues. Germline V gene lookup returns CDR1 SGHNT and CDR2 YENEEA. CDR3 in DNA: TGTGCCAGCAGCCCACCCAGCTCCTACGAGCAGTACTTC. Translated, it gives CASSPPSSYEQYF.

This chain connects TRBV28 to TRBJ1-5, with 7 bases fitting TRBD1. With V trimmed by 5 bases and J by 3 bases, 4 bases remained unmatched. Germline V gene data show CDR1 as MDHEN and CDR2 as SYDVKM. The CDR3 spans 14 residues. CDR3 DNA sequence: TGTGCCAGCAGTCCCGGACAGGACAATCAGCCCCAGCATTTT. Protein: CASSPGQDNQPQHF. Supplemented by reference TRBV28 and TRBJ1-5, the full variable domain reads DVKVTQSSRYLVKRTGEKVFLECVQDMDHENMFWYRQDPGLGLRLIYFSYDVKMKEKGDIPEGYSVSREKKERFSLILESASTNQTSMYLCASSPGQDNQPQHFGDGTRLSIL.

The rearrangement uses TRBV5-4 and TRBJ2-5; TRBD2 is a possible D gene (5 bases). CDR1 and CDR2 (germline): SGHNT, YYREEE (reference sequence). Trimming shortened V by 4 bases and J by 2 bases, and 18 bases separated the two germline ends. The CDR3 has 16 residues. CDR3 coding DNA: TGTGCCAGCAGCCGAAGCGGACTGCAAAAACAAGAGACCCAGTACTTC. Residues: CASSRSGLQKQETQYF.

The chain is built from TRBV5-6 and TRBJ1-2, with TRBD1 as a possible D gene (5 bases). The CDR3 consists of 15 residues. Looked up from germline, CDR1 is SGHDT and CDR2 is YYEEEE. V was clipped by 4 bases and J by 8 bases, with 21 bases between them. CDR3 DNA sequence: TGTGCCAGCAGCGCAGGACATTACGAGCTGAAGGGCTACACCTTC. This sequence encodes CASSAGHYELKGYTF.

The CDR3 bases are TGTGCCAGCAGTTTATCGGTGGCACACGAGCAGTACTTC. Residues: CASSLSVAHEQYF. The gene calls are TRBV27 and TRBJ2-7; D call uncertain. The CDR3 has 13 residues. Germline loops: CDR1 MNHEY, CDR2 SMNVEV (reference sequence). V was pared by 0 bases and J by 5 bases, with 8 bases between.